This TCR beta chain was obtained from a study of a mutant IDH1 vaccine in newly diagnosed glioma. Turning to the study itself: Eight vaccinations went to patients in weeks 1, 3, 5, 7, 11, 15, 19, 23. First vaccine doses came 4-6 weeks after radiotherapy alone, or with temozolomide cycles. Most patients had radiochemotherapy with temozolomide before enrollment; others had one alone.

The CDR3 totals 14 residues. CDR1 and CDR2 (germline): SGHRS, YFSETQ. V gave up 2 bases and J gave up 5 bases; unmatched junction bases: 1. Time point defined: week 11, during vaccination. The vaccine gave 300 ug of a 20-mer mutant IDH1 peptide subcutaneously per dose. Here immunoSEQ multiplex PCR was the method, and the copy in TCRdb shows in-frame clones only, minus some. The table records over 95,000 clones, roughly nine tenths of them present only once. Concerning this clone itself: Its matching antigen is unknown.

Sequences were derived from PBMCs, sampled from a glioma patient whose treatment included an IDH1 peptide vaccine. The clonotype comes from a woman in her forties or fifties with glioma. V gene TRBV5-1 combines with J gene TRBJ2-7; TRBD2 matches 13 bases. CDR3 sequence (DNA): TGCGCCAGCAGCTTACTAGCGGGAGGGCACGAGCAGTACTTC. Its translation is CASSLLAGGHEQYF.